These T cell receptor beta chains were read from a single sample in a study of human T cells and chemical hapten exposure. MiXCR, applied by TCRdb to the RACE reads, yields one record per CDR3 protein. This table holds fewer than 100,000 distinct CDR3 sequences, about 9.3% found once. Specimen: whole blood, collected in connection with sensitization to the hapten diphenylcyclopropenone (DPC). The receptor source for this set is a middle-aged woman with alopecia areata. Some clones in this sample may be carry-over from other donors' samples. Both conserved end residues are part of each CDR3. The D gene is left open where the match is weak. Size tells how often a clone was seen (once, few, many) or the class of an expanded clone, and some rows leave it out.

CDR3 DNA: TGCAGTGCTAGATCTAGGGAGGGTGAGCCCCAGCATTTT
CDR3 protein: CSARSREGEPQHF
J gene: TRBJ1-5
D gene: NA
clone size: NA
V gene: TRBV20-1

CDR3 DNA: TGTGCCTGGAGGGGACAGGGAGACACTGAAGCTTTCTTT
CDR3 protein: CAWRGQGDTEAFF
J gene: TRBJ1-1
D gene: TRBD1
clone size: NA
V gene: TRBV30

CDR3 DNA: TGTGCCAGTTCGGGACTAGCGGTCAAAGAGACCCAGTACTTC
CDR3 protein: CASSGLAVKETQYF
J gene: TRBJ2-5
D gene: TRBD2
clone size: NA
V gene: TRBV6-2/TRBV6-3

CDR3 DNA: TGTGCCAGCAGTTCCGGGACACGAGTTTTACGTGGCTACACCTTC
CDR3 protein: CASSSGTRVLRGYTF
J gene: TRBJ1-2
D gene: NA
clone size: NA
V gene: TRBV28

CDR3 DNA: TGTGCCAGCAGTCAGCAGGGTCTTAATGAAAAACTGTTTTTT
CDR3 protein: CASSQQGLNEKLFF
J gene: TRBJ1-4
D gene: NA
clone size: NA
V gene: TRBV27

CDR3 DNA: TGTGCCAGCAGCTTAGGGCCACCCACAGATACGCAGTATTTT
CDR3 protein: CASSLGPPTDTQYF
J gene: TRBJ2-3
D gene: NA
clone size: many
V gene: TRBV7-2

CDR3 DNA: TGCAGCGTCAGCGGGGGCCCGCAAGAGACCCAGTACTTC
CDR3 protein: CSVSGGPQETQYF
J gene: TRBJ2-5
D gene: TRBD2
clone size: few
V gene: TRBV29-1

CDR3 DNA: TGTGCCAGCAGCTTAGCGGGCGGCGGGATCGGCGGGGAGCTGTTTTTT
CDR3 protein: CASSLAGGGIGGELFF
J gene: TRBJ2-2
D gene: NA
clone size: NA
V gene: TRBV7-2

CDR3 DNA: TGCAGTGCCCCGGGTACGGCGGGAGAGCACTACAATGAGCAGTTCTTC
CDR3 protein: CSAPGTAGEHYNEQFF
J gene: TRBJ2-1
D gene: TRBD2
clone size: few
V gene: TRBV20-1

CDR3 DNA: TGTGCCAGCAGCCAAGACACTAGCGGGGTCCTAATGACCCAGTACTTC
CDR3 protein: CASSQDTSGVLMTQYF
J gene: TRBJ2-5
D gene: TRBD2
clone size: many
V gene: TRBV3-1

CDR3 DNA: TGTGCCAGCAGCTACAGGAGGGAGGGAGGGGAGCTGTTTTTT
CDR3 protein: CASSYRREGGELFF
J gene: TRBJ2-2
D gene: TRBD2
clone size: NA
V gene: TRBV7-2

CDR3 DNA: TGCAGCGCCAAGCCCGGGACAGGGATGTCAGAGACCCAGTACTTC
CDR3 protein: CSAKPGTGMSETQYF
J gene: TRBJ2-5
D gene: TRBD1
clone size: many
V gene: TRBV29-1

CDR3 DNA: TGCAGTGCTAGAGCAGGAACCGGGACAGCTAACTATGGCTACACCTTC
CDR3 protein: CSARAGTGTANYGYTF
J gene: TRBJ1-2
D gene: TRBD1
clone size: NA
V gene: TRBV20-1

CDR3 DNA: TGTGCCAGCAGGCAAGGGAGGGACACTGAAGCTTTCTTT
CDR3 protein: CASRQGRDTEAFF
J gene: TRBJ1-1
D gene: NA
clone size: few
V gene: TRBV7-2

CDR3 DNA: TGTGCCAGCAACCAGGGACTCACAGATACGCAGTATTTT
CDR3 protein: CASNQGLTDTQYF
J gene: TRBJ2-3
D gene: NA
clone size: NA
V gene: TRBV6-2/TRBV6-3

CDR3 DNA: TGTGCCAGCAGTAAAGGGGCAGGGGAAGATACGCAGTATTTT
CDR3 protein: CASSKGAGEDTQYF
J gene: TRBJ2-3
D gene: NA
clone size: few
V gene: TRBV12-3/TRBV12-4

CDR3 DNA: TGTGCCAGCAGTCGTAGCACAGGGGCTGGTGAGCAGTTCTTC
CDR3 protein: CASSRSTGAGEQFF
J gene: TRBJ2-1
D gene: TRBD1
clone size: many
V gene: TRBV28

CDR3 DNA: TGCGCCAGCCGGATGGACAGGGCTAATTCACCCCTCCACTTT
CDR3 protein: CASRMDRANSPLHF
J gene: TRBJ1-6
D gene: TRBD1
clone size: NA
V gene: TRBV5-1

CDR3 DNA: TGTGCCAGCAGTTACTCGAATGCGGGAACGAACACCGGGGAGCTGTTTTTT
CDR3 protein: CASSYSNAGTNTGELFF
J gene: TRBJ2-2
D gene: NA
clone size: NA
V gene: TRBV6-5

CDR3 DNA: TGCAGCGTGGACCGAAGTGGGGATGAGCAGTTCTTC
CDR3 protein: CSVDRSGDEQFF
J gene: TRBJ2-1
D gene: NA
clone size: many
V gene: TRBV29-1

CDR3 DNA: TGTGCCAGCAGTTACTTACAGGCGGGCGAGCAGTACTTC
CDR3 protein: CASSYLQAGEQYF
J gene: TRBJ2-7
D gene: NA
clone size: NA
V gene: TRBV6-5

CDR3 DNA: TGCGCCAGCAGCCCGTCCCTGTCGGATACGCAGTATTTT
CDR3 protein: CASSPSLSDTQYF
J gene: TRBJ2-3
D gene: NA
clone size: NA
V gene: TRBV4-3

CDR3 DNA: TGTGCCAGCTCACCAGTGTGGACAGGGGGCACTGAAGCTTTCTTT
CDR3 protein: CASSPVWTGGTEAFF
J gene: TRBJ1-1
D gene: TRBD1
clone size: many
V gene: TRBV18

CDR3 DNA: TGTGCCAGCAGCCCACAGGGGGCCAACACTGAAGCTTTCTTT
CDR3 protein: CASSPQGANTEAFF
J gene: TRBJ1-1
D gene: TRBD1
clone size: NA
V gene: TRBV6-6

CDR3 DNA: TGCAGTGCTAGAGATCTCGAGGGAGGCGGCTACAATGAGCAGTTCTTC
CDR3 protein: CSARDLEGGGYNEQFF
J gene: TRBJ2-1
D gene: NA
clone size: few
V gene: TRBV20-1

CDR3 DNA: TGCAGTGCTAGAGATAGTGCCCGGGGGCATAGCTCCTATAATTCACCCCTCCACTTT
CDR3 protein: CSARDSARGHSSYNSPLHF
J gene: TRBJ1-6
D gene: NA
clone size: few
V gene: TRBV20-1

CDR3 DNA: TGTGCCAGCAGCGGAAACAGGGGCCCCTACGAGCAGTACTTC
CDR3 protein: CASSGNRGPYEQYF
J gene: TRBJ2-7
D gene: TRBD1
clone size: medium-sized
V gene: TRBV5-4

CDR3 DNA: TGTGCCAGCAGTTTCCTACAGGGATCGGGCACTGAAGCTTTCTTT
CDR3 protein: CASSFLQGSGTEAFF
J gene: TRBJ1-1
D gene: NA
clone size: few
V gene: TRBV12-3/TRBV12-4